The 22 T cell receptor beta chains below all came from one sample that was sequenced in a study of OX40 agonist ivuxolimab in advanced cancers. Method: immunoSEQ multiplex PCR; TCRdb's copy keeps in-frame clones and lacks some. This table has 80,000 or so clones, roughly 91% appearing once. The sequencing used CD4+ or CD8+ T cells sorted from blood, collected in a trial of the OX40 agonist ivuxolimab. The receptors were gathered from an adult with an advanced solid tumor such as melanoma, head and neck, liver or kidney cancer.

The chain is built from TRBV29-1 and TRBJ1-6; no firm D call. The germline V gene has CDR1 SQVTM and CDR2 ANQGSEA. There are 13 residues in the CDR3. With 4 bases removed from V and 8 bases from J, the gap between germline ends came to 12 bases. The CDR3 protein is CSVAQRTDSPLHF. In DNA form, the CDR3 reads TGCAGCGTTGCCCAAAGAACGGATTCACCCCTCCACTTT.

This clone turned up a few times. This chain links TRBV5-4 with TRBJ2-1, with D unresolved. The germline V gene has CDR1 SGHNT and CDR2 YYREEE (reference sequence). The CDR3 extends over 13 amino acids. V was shortened by 3 bases and J by 8 bases, with 12 bases between the two germline ends. CDR3 residues: CASSSIGYYEQFF. As DNA, the CDR3 is TGTGCCAGCAGCTCCATAGGATACTATGAGCAGTTCTTC.

The chain joins TRBV7-9 to TRBJ2-2; D is unclear. This CDR3 comprises 15 residues. CDR1 is SEHNR, CDR2 FQNEAQ, per germline (reference sequence). The V gene lost 1 base and the J gene lost 2 bases, with 8 bases spanning the gap. This chain's CDR3 is CASSLGRTNTGELFF. The CDR3 DNA is TGTGCCAGCAGCTTAGGCCGGACCAACACCGGGGAGCTGTTTTTT.

The chain is built from TRBV28 and TRBJ2-3, with 7 bases aligning to TRBD1. This CDR3 is 14 amino acids long. After removal of 5 bases from V and 2 bases from J, the junction contained 4 bases not matched to a gene. In germline, CDR1 is MDHEN, CDR2 SYDVKM. The CDR3 region has the DNA TGTGCCAGCAGTCCGGGACAGAACACAGATACGCAGTATTTT. It is translated as CASSPGQNTDTQYF. The full variable domain, in which reference TRBV28 and TRBJ2-3 provide the parts outside the CDR3, is DVKVTQSSRYLVKRTGEKVFLECVQDMDHENMFWYRQDPGLGLRLIYFSYDVKMKEKGDIPEGYSVSREKKERFSLILESASTNQTSMYLCASSPGQNTDTQYFGPGTRLTVL.

CDR3 residues: CASSLGTTGNTIYF. CDR3 DNA: TGTGCCAGCAGTTTAGGGACAACTGGAAACACCATATATTTT. The V and J genes are TRBV28 and TRBJ1-3; tentatively, D is TRBD1 (6 bases). The CDR3 totals 14 residues. Germline V gene lookup returns CDR1 MDHEN and CDR2 SYDVKM. The V and J ends lost 2 bases and 2 bases respectively, with 7 bases between them.

This chain connects TRBV6-5 to TRBJ2-3, with D possibly TRBD2 on 6 matching bases. With 8 bases removed from V and 3 bases from J, the gap between germline ends came to 15 bases. The CDR3 runs to 14 residues. Per germline, CDR1 MNHEY and CDR2 SVGAGI. CDR3 coding DNA: TGTGCCAGCGCGCGGGGACCCTTGACAGATACGCAGTATTTT. Protein sequence: CASARGPLTDTQYF.

This clone was seen only once. The CDR3: CASSPWTGLETQYF. CDR3 sequence (DNA): TGTGCCAGCAGCCCCTGGACAGGGTTAGAGACCCAGTACTTC. The V gene is TRBV7-2, the J gene TRBJ2-5, with 8 nucleotides matching TRBD1. V lost 5 bases, J lost 4 bases, and 6 bases stayed unmatched. CDR1 is SGHTA, CDR2 FQGNSA, per germline. This CDR3 region has 14 residues.

This clone was seen just once. The chain recombines TRBV5-1 with TRBJ1-3; 9 bases are a match to TRBD1. Germline V gene sequence: CDR1 SGHRS, CDR2 YFSETQ. The length of the CDR3 is 15 residues. With V trimmed by 4 bases and J by 4 bases, 6 bases remained unmatched. CDR3 sequence (DNA): TGCGCCAGCAGCACAGGACAGGGGAGAGGAAACACCATATATTTT. Its protein is CASSTGQGRGNTIYF.

The chain carries TRBV7-2 and TRBJ2-7; D remains ambiguous. The V gene lost 4 bases and the J gene lost 4 bases, with 11 bases spanning the gap. The CDR3 consists of 13 residues. Germline V gives CDR1 SGHTA, CDR2 FQGNSA. The CDR3 DNA is TGTGCCAGCAGCTCCCGCCATACGTACGAGCAGTACTTC. Protein product: CASSSRHTYEQYF.

This chain links TRBV30 with TRBJ2-3, with D perhaps TRBD1 (6 bases). Germline V gene data show CDR1 as GTSNPN and CDR2 as SVGIG (reference sequence). The CDR3 covers 14 residues. Trimming pared 4 bases from V and 2 bases from J, leaving 13 bases between. The CDR3 DNA is TGTGCCTGGACTCAGGGGTCACTCACAGATACGCAGTATTTT. Protein sequence: CAWTQGSLTDTQYF.

This clone has only a few counts. The CDR3 coding sequence is TGTGCCAGTGGACGAGGGAACACTGAAGCTTTCTTT. Translating gives CASGRGNTEAFF. The V gene is TRBV19, the J gene TRBJ1-1; D unclear. V lost 8 bases and J 1 base, leaving 8 bases between the germline ends. Looked up from germline, CDR1 is LNHDA and CDR2 is SQIVND (reference sequence). The CDR3 consists of 12 residues.

The rearrangement links TRBV2 to TRBJ2-1; TRBD1 matches at 8 bases. Germline V gene data show CDR1 as SNHLY and CDR2 as FYNNEI. This CDR3 contains 15 residues. The junction had 3 bases not matched to a gene; V was cut back by 4 bases and J by 1 base. In nucleotides, the CDR3 is TGTGCCAGCAGTGCCGACAGGGGATCCTACAATGAGCAGTTCTTC. This translates into CASSADRGSYNEQFF.

This clone occurred once. The CDR3, as DNA: TGCGCCAGCGCCGTTCAGCGCCAAGAGACCCAGTACTTC. This sequence encodes CASAVQRQETQYF. J is TRBJ2-5 and V is TRBV5-1; D is unresolved. This CDR3 region has 13 residues. Germline CDR1 is SGHRS and CDR2 is YFSETQ. Trimming cost V 7 bases and J 1 base, with 11 bases left between them.

V is TRBV28 and J is TRBJ2-3; the match to TRBD2 covers 9 bases. V shed 3 bases, J shed 3 bases, and the junction held 22 bases outside the gene matches. This CDR3 comprises 21 residues. The germline CDR1 and CDR2 sequences are MDHEN and SYDVKM. CDR3 bases: TGTGCCAGCAGTTTTGTGTTATGGAGGGCGGGAGGGCCTGTGGCAACAGATACGCAGTATTTT. This translates into CASSFVLWRAGGPVATDTQYF.

The genes are TRBV6-6 and TRBJ1-2, with no clear D. The CDR3 loop spans 15 amino acids. Germline V CDR1 and CDR2: MNHNY, SVGAGI (reference sequence). The V end lost 0 bases, the J end lost 0 bases, and 8 bases lay between the germline ends. As DNA, the CDR3 is TGTGCCAGCAGTTACTCAGGTGGAGCTAACTATGGCTACACCTTC. Its protein product is CASSYSGGANYGYTF.

The chain is built from TRBV4-1 and TRBJ1-1; the D is unclear. This CDR3 is built from 17 residues. In germline, CDR1 is MGHRA, CDR2 YSYEKL. The V and J ends lost 1 base and 7 bases respectively, with 22 bases between them. CDR3 amino acids: CASSQGIPRALLIEAFF. The CDR3 DNA is TGCGCCAGCAGCCAAGGTATCCCCCGCGCACTCCTAATTGAAGCTTTCTTT.

The chain carries TRBV2 and TRBJ2-1, with D perhaps matching TRBD2 (5 bases). Germline loops: CDR1 SNHLY, CDR2 FYNNEI. Between the trimmed V and J ends, which lost 2 bases and 10 bases, there was a span of 12 bases. The CDR3 runs 13 residues. The CDR3 bases are TGTGCCAGCAGTGAATGGGCGTCGGGGGAGCAGTTCTTC. This sequence encodes CASSEWASGEQFF.

The chain carries TRBV19 and TRBJ1-2; 7 nucleotides agree with TRBD1. With V trimmed by 6 bases and J by 2 bases, 3 bases remained unmatched. CDR1 is LNHDA, CDR2 SQIVND, per germline (reference sequence). The CDR3 is made up of 13 amino acids. CDR3 sequence (DNA): TGTGCCAGTAGGAGGGGGCGGAACTATGGCTACACCTTC. Amino acid sequence: CASRRGRNYGYTF.

This clone came up once. The chain combines TRBV5-4 with TRBJ2-1; 7 positions match TRBD1. From germline, CDR1 is SGHNT and CDR2 YYREEE (reference sequence). The V and J ends lost 5 bases and 8 bases, in that order; junction bases with no gene match: 10. The length of the CDR3 is 14 residues. The CDR3 loop reads CASSKAQGSDEQFF. The DNA of the CDR3 is TGTGCCAGCAGTAAAGCACAGGGGTCCGATGAGCAGTTCTTC.

CDR3 in amino acids: CASSPARQKTTYEQYF. The CDR3 coding sequence is TGCGCCAGCAGTCCCGCTAGGCAAAAGACAACCTACGAGCAGTACTTC. This chain links TRBV5-1 with TRBJ2-7, with D unresolved. Germline V CDR1 and CDR2: SGHRS, YFSETQ. There are 16 residues in the CDR3. With 5 bases removed from V and 2 bases from J, the gap between germline ends came to 20 bases.

The V gene is TRBV6-5, the J gene TRBJ2-7, with D unclear. CDR3 size: 15 residues. Trimming shortened V by 0 bases and J by 0 bases, and 9 bases separated the two germline ends. Germline loops: CDR1 MNHEY, CDR2 SVGAGI. The CDR3, as DNA: TGTGCCAGCAGTTACTCGATCAGATACTCCTACGAGCAGTACTTC. Translation gives CASSYSIRYSYEQYF.

In DNA, the CDR3 is TGTGCCAGCAGTGAATGGGGAAGCAATCAGCCCCAGCATTTT. Protein product: CASSEWGSNQPQHF. The chain has TRBV6-1 and TRBJ1-5; D call uncertain. Germline V gene sequence: CDR1 MNHNS, CDR2 SASEGT. V was trimmed by 2 bases and J by 1 base, leaving 6 bases between them. This CDR3 is 14 amino acids long.